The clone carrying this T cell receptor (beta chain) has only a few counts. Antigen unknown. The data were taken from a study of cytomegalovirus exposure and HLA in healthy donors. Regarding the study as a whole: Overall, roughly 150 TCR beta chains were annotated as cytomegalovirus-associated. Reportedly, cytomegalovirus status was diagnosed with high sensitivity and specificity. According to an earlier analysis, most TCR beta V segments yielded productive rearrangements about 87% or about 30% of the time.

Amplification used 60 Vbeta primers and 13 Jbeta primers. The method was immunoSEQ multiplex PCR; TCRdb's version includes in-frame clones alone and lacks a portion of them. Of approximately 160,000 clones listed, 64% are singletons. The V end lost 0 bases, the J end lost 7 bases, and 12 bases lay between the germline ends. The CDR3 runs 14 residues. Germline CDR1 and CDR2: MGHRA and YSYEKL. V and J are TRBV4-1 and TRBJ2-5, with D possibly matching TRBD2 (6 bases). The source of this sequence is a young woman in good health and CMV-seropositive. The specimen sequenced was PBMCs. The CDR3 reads CASSQDGTRGTQYF. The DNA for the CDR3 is TGCGCCAGCAGCCAAGATGGGACTCGCGGGACCCAGTACTTC.